This T cell receptor beta chain originates from a study of blood T cell repertoires in COVID-19. In the study overall: Donors in the United States, Italy and Spain gave samples during acute or convalescent COVID-19. PBMCs, B-cell-depleted T cells, or T cells provided the cDNA or gDNA that made up the material.

Per the study methods: Reference gene primer amplification gave estimated nucleated cell counts. Clones were sequenced by immunoSEQ multiplex PCR, and TCRdb holds only the in-frame ones, with some missing. V and J calls and clone size are those listed in that table; D and trimming were worked out from the DNA. The sample records about 140,000 clones, around 73% being singletons. The specimen sequenced was peripheral blood. The sequence derives from a man aged 60 to 69 who had recovered from COVID-19.

The CDR3 DNA sequence: TGTGCCAGCAATTTCGGGGGCACCGGGGAGCTGTTTTTT. Protein product: CASNFGGTGELFF. V usage is TRBV2 and J usage is TRBJ2-2; D possibly corresponds to TRBD2 (6 bases). The CDR3 sequence is 13 residues long. CDR1 SNHLY and CDR2 FYNNEI come from the germline V gene. Trimming removed 7 bases at V and 4 bases at J, with 10 bases between. The whole variable domain, remainder taken from reference TRBV2 and TRBJ2-2, is EPEVTQTPSHQVTQMGQEVILRCVPISNHLYFYWYRQILGQKVEFLVSFYNNEISEKSEIFDDQFSVERPDGSNFTLKIRSTKLEDSAMYFCASNFGGTGELFFGEGSRLTVL.